These 21 T cell receptor beta chains were all obtained from the same sample, sequenced in a study of shared clonotypes between healthy human individuals. Sequenced by immunoSEQ multiplex PCR; TCRdb stores in-frame clones only, minus some. The sample includes under 2.5 million clones, approximately 90% of them seen just once. The specimen sequenced was naive CD4+ T cells from PBMCs. Subset in this sample: CD45RA+ positively selected. The source is a young man in good health. Some clones in this sample may be carry-over from other donors' samples.

The V gene is TRBV5-4, the J gene TRBJ2-7; 13 nucleotides agree with TRBD2. The V and J ends lost 4 bases and 5 bases, in that order; junction bases with no gene match: 9. The germline V gene encodes CDR1 SGHNT and CDR2 YYREEE (reference sequence). This CDR3 has 16 residues. In DNA form, the CDR3 reads TGTGCCAGCAGCCCTGGACTAGCGGGAGACCCACACGAGCAGTACTTC. Protein: CASSPGLAGDPHEQYF. Together with reference TRBV5-4 and TRBJ2-7, the CDR3 gives the full variable domain: ETGVTQSPTHLIKTRGQQVTLRCSSQSGHNTVSWYQQALGQGPQFIFQYYREEENGRGNFPPRFSGLQFPNYSSELNVNALELDDSALYLCASSPGLAGDPHEQYFGPGTRLTVT.

This clone appeared once. This chain links TRBV6-5 with TRBJ1-1, with no clear D. CDR3 length equals 13 residues. Germline CDR1 reads MNHEY; CDR2 reads SVGAGI. Trimming removed 0 bases at V and 6 bases at J, with 8 bases between. CDR3 coding DNA: TGTGCCAGCAGTTACTCGAGAAGCGCTGAAGCTTTCTTT. Amino acid sequence: CASSYSRSAEAFF.

V is TRBV27 and J is TRBJ2-2, with unresolved D. V dropped 3 bases and J dropped 0 bases, with 8 bases sitting between them. CDR1 MNHEY and CDR2 SMNVEV come from the germline V gene (reference sequence). This CDR3 is 15 amino acids long. The CDR3 loop reads CASSLGRSNTGELFF. DNA for the CDR3: TGTGCCAGCAGTTTGGGCCGGTCGAACACCGGGGAGCTGTTTTTT.

The chain has TRBV28 and TRBJ1-1; D is possibly TRBD1 (6 bases). Germline CDR1 and CDR2: MDHEN and SYDVKM. This CDR3 is 16 amino acids long. The V and J ends lost 4 bases and 6 bases respectively, with 21 bases between them. CDR3 region: CASSSLRGLVRAEAFF. CDR3 nucleotides: TGTGCCAGCAGTTCCCTTAGGGGGTTGGTTCGGGCTGAAGCTTTCTTT. Supplemented by reference TRBV28 and TRBJ1-1, the full variable domain reads DVKVTQSSRYLVKRTGEKVFLECVQDMDHENMFWYRQDPGLGLRLIYFSYDVKMKEKGDIPEGYSVSREKKERFSLILESASTNQTSMYLCASSSLRGLVRAEAFFGQGTRLTVV.

The rearrangement uses TRBV28 and TRBJ2-2, with D unclear. V gave up 6 bases and J gave up 4 bases, with 9 bases separating them. This CDR3 comprises 13 residues. The germline CDR1 and CDR2 sequences are MDHEN and SYDVKM. The CDR3 sequence: CASRGGRTGELFF. The DNA for the CDR3 is TGTGCCAGCAGGGGTGGGCGCACCGGGGAGCTGTTTTTT.

The chain joins TRBV10-3 to TRBJ1-3; TRBD1 might be the D (6 bases). CDR3 length equals 12 residues. CDR1 and CDR2 from the germline V gene are ENHRY and SYGVKD. The CDR3 here is CAAGGRGNTIYF. CDR3 DNA sequence: TGTGCGGCGGGGGGGCGAGGAAACACCATATATTTT.

This clone was seen only once. The chain is built from TRBV6-6 and TRBJ1-2; D uncertain. The CDR3 runs to 14 residues. Trimming pared 0 bases from V and 3 bases from J, leaving 8 bases between. Germline assignment: CDR1 MNHNY and CDR2 SVGAGI (reference sequence). This CDR3 is CASSYSQAHYGYTF. In DNA form, the CDR3 reads TGTGCCAGCAGTTACTCGCAAGCTCACTATGGCTACACCTTC.

The gene calls are TRBV9 and TRBJ2-5, with TRBD2 matching 9 bases. Per the germline V gene, CDR1 is SGDLS and CDR2 is YYNGEE. This CDR3 contains 17 residues. Losses at the gene ends were 0 bases for V and 5 bases for J; bases not matched to a gene: 11. The DNA of the CDR3 is TGTGCCAGCAGCGTAGAGGGGTTAGCGGGAGTGTTGGAGACCCAGTACTTC. Its translation: CASSVEGLAGVLETQYF.

This chain joins TRBV30 and TRBJ1-2, with D unresolved. Germline V CDR1 and CDR2: GTSNPN, SVGIG (reference sequence). CDR3 length equals 12 residues. Trimming pared 2 bases from V and 4 bases from J, leaving 8 bases between. In nucleotides, the CDR3 is TGTGCCTGGAGTTTGGTGACCTATGGCTACACCTTC. It encodes CAWSLVTYGYTF.

V is TRBV19 and J is TRBJ1-5; 8 nucleotides agree with TRBD1. CDR1 is LNHDA, CDR2 SQIVND, per germline (reference sequence). J was trimmed by 2 bases and V by 6 bases; bases with no gene match: 9. The CDR3 is 16 amino acids. The CDR3 here is CASSLDRAGRNQPQHF. Written as DNA, the CDR3 is TGTGCCAGTAGCTTGGACAGGGCAGGGCGCAATCAGCCCCAGCATTTT.

V usage is TRBV27 and J usage is TRBJ2-5; 8 nucleotides align to TRBD1. CDR3 length: 15 amino acids. CDR1 is MNHEY and CDR2 is SMNVEV in the germline V gene (reference sequence). V lost 6 bases and J lost 4; bases outside the gene matches: 10. The CDR3: CASRLTGGWGETQYF. CDR3 in DNA: TGTGCCAGCAGGCTAACAGGGGGGTGGGGAGAGACCCAGTACTTC.

This chain links TRBV5-8 with TRBJ2-5, with 9 nucleotides matching TRBD1. The CDR3 totals 15 residues. J was trimmed by 5 bases and V by 2 bases; bases with no gene match: 7. The germline gives CDR1 SGHTS, CDR2 YDEGEE. Written as DNA, the CDR3 is TGTGCCAGCAGCTTAGCCGGACAGGGGTTCGAGACCCAGTACTTC. It encodes CASSLAGQGFETQYF.

The rearrangement uses TRBV28 and TRBJ2-1, with 11 bases aligning to TRBD2. The length of the CDR3 is 17 residues. CDR1 and CDR2 from the germline V gene are MDHEN and SYDVKM. The V and J ends lost 1 base and 5 bases, in that order; junction bases with no gene match: 7. This CDR3 reads CASSLSIAGGINNEQFF. CDR3 DNA: TGTGCCAGCAGTTTATCAATAGCGGGAGGGATTAACAATGAGCAGTTCTTC. The complete variable domain, with remaining parts taken from reference TRBV28 and TRBJ2-1, reads DVKVTQSSRYLVKRTGEKVFLECVQDMDHENMFWYRQDPGLGLRLIYFSYDVKMKEKGDIPEGYSVSREKKERFSLILESASTNQTSMYLCASSLSIAGGINNEQFFGPGTRLTVL.

CDR3 coding DNA: TGTGCCAGCAGCGCGAGGGTCAAAGGAAACACCATATATTTT. This sequence encodes CASSARVKGNTIYF. The chain is built from TRBV13 and TRBJ1-3; no definite D call. Trimming removed 5 bases from V and 4 bases from J, with 12 bases in between. CDR1 and CDR2 from the germline V gene are PRHDT and FYEKMQ (reference sequence). The CDR3 has 14 residues.

V gene TRBV10-1 combines with J gene TRBJ1-5, with no clear D. The V end was cut by 2 bases, the J end by 0 bases, with 11 bases between. Germline V gene sequence: CDR1 WNHNN, CDR2 SYGVQD (reference sequence). The CDR3 length is 16 residues. The CDR3 is CASSEASSYSNQPQHF. The DNA for the CDR3 is TGCGCCAGCAGTGAGGCCTCAAGTTATAGCAATCAGCCCCAGCATTTT.

The chain links TRBV27 to TRBJ2-2; D is uncertain. This CDR3 spans 12 amino acids. Between the trimmed V and J ends, which lost 6 bases and 4 bases, there was a span of 6 bases. Germline V gene sequence: CDR1 MNHEY, CDR2 SMNVEV (reference sequence). DNA for the CDR3: TGTGCCAGCAGACCCCCCACCGGGGAGCTGTTTTTT. Translation gives CASRPPTGELFF.

This chain uses TRBV6-5 with TRBJ2-1, with a possible D match to TRBD2 (5 bases). V shed 0 bases and J shed 7 bases, with 13 bases lying between them. The CDR3 length is 15 residues. Germline values: CDR1 MNHEY, CDR2 SVGAGI. The CDR3 DNA is TGTGCCAGCAGTTACTCACCGTGGCCGGGGAATGAGCAGTTCTTC. Translated, it gives CASSYSPWPGNEQFF.

V usage is TRBV10-1 and J usage is TRBJ2-7, with TRBD2 matching 12 bases. This CDR3 is built from 15 residues. V trimming: 5 bases; J trimming: 3 bases; junction bases outside the gene matches: 5. Germline CDR1 WNHNN, CDR2 SYGVQD (reference sequence). DNA of the CDR3: TGCGCCAGCAGTCCTACGACTAGCGGGAGCTACGAGCAGTACTTC. It translates to CASSPTTSGSYEQYF.

Notes on this clone: Additional DNA sequences in this sample encode the identical CDR3. J is TRBJ1-1 and V is TRBV5-1, with D unresolved. This CDR3 contains 11 residues. CDR1 is SGHRS and CDR2 is YFSETQ in the germline V gene. Trimming pared 5 bases from V and 1 base from J, leaving 3 bases between. CDR3 sequence reads: CASSQNTEAFF. The CDR3 region has the DNA TGCGCCAGCAGTCAGAACACTGAAGCTTTCTTT.

J is TRBJ2-3 and V is TRBV5-6, with 9 nucleotides matching TRBD2. The CDR3 has 16 residues. From germline, CDR1 is SGHDT and CDR2 YYEEEE. V was clipped by 0 bases and J by 11 bases; unmatched bases: 13. The DNA for the CDR3 is TGTGCCAGCAGCTTGGTGACTAGCGGACCCCGCGGGGGGCAGTATTTT. It is translated as CASSLVTSGPRGGQYF. The variable domain in full, completed from reference TRBV5-6 and TRBJ2-3, reads DAGVTQSPTHLIKTRGQQVTLRCSPKSGHDTVSWYQQALGQGPQFIFQYYEEEERQRGNFPDRFSGHQFPNYSSELNVNALLLGDSALYLCASSLVTSGPRGGQYFGPGTRLTVL.

This rearrangement joins TRBV21-1 to TRBJ2-7; the table's TRBD2 call for D was not verified on the DNA. TRBV21-1 is noted as a pseudogene. This CDR3 region has 14 residues. CDR3 DNA sequence: TGTGCCAGCAGCAGAAGCGGTTCCAACTACGAGCAGTACTTC. Translated: CASSRSGSNYEQYF.